The 31 T cell receptor beta chains in this list originate from one sample, sequenced in a study of vaccination effects on CD4 cells after COVID-19. Only in-frame clones appear in the TCRdb table, and some are missing; sequencing was by immunoSEQ multiplex PCR. In the table there are 45,000 to 65,000 clones, around 73% of which are singletons. No antigens are known for them. Isolating CD4+ T cells followed approximately 11 days of culture. Each person got two doses of an mRNA SARS-CoV-2 vaccine, BNT162b2 or mRNA-1273. This material consisted of CD4+ T cells from PBMCs cultured without peptide, taken after COVID-19 vaccination. The receptor source for this set is a human donor who received a COVID-19 vaccine.

The chain is built from TRBV5-1 and TRBJ1-3; a possible D gene is TRBD1 (5 bases). Germline loops: CDR1 SGHRS, CDR2 YFSETQ. The CDR3 contains 16 residues. The V and J ends lost 5 bases and 0 bases respectively, with 15 bases between them. The CDR3 DNA reads as TGCGCCAGCAGTTTCGGGGACCGTACCTCTGGAAACACCATATATTTT. The encoded protein is CASSFGDRTSGNTIYF.

The chain employs TRBV9 and TRBJ1-3; D is possibly TRBD1 (5 bases). There are 16 residues in the CDR3. Germline-derived CDR1 and CDR2 are SGDLS and YYNGEE. Trimming pared 3 bases from V and 4 bases from J, leaving 17 bases between. The CDR3: CASSEHGGAGGNTIYF. The CDR3 region has the DNA TGTGCCAGCAGCGAACATGGCGGGGCGGGCGGAAACACCATATATTTT.

CDR3 loop: CASSLGGGQKETQYF. In DNA form, the CDR3 reads TGCGCCAGCAGCTTGGGGGGCGGACAGAAAGAGACCCAGTACTTC. The chain recombines TRBV5-1 with TRBJ2-5, with a weak D call TRBD1 (6 bases). CDR1 is SGHRS and CDR2 is YFSETQ in the germline V gene. The V end was cut by 0 bases, the J end by 3 bases, with 12 bases between. This CDR3 comprises 15 residues.

The chain couples TRBV5-4 to TRBJ1-2; the D gene is possibly TRBD1 (6 bases). V lost 5 bases to trimming and J lost 5 bases, with 13 bases between them. In germline, CDR1 is SGHNT, CDR2 YYREEE (reference sequence). The CDR3 loop spans 13 amino acids. Here the CDR3 reads CASSWGAEYGYTF. CDR3 sequence (DNA): TGTGCCAGCAGTTGGGGGGCGGAGTATGGCTACACCTTC.

CDR3 loop: CASTETGFYTEAFF. CDR3 in DNA: TGTGCCAGCACTGAGACAGGGTTCTACACTGAAGCTTTCTTT. The rearrangement uses TRBV25-1 and TRBJ1-1; 7 nucleotides line up with TRBD1. The CDR3 sequence is 14 residues long. V trimming: 7 bases; J trimming: 3 bases; junction bases outside the gene matches: 8. Germline V lookup: CDR1 MGHDK, CDR2 SYGVNS.

J is TRBJ2-5 and V is TRBV18, with TRBD1 matching 7 bases. The CDR3 spans 14 residues. Germline V lookup: CDR1 KGHSH, CDR2 LQKENI. Trimming at V came to 0 bases and at J to 4 bases, leaving 2 bases not matched to a gene. In DNA, the CDR3 is TGTGCCAGCTCACCACCGGGACAGCCAGAGACCCAGTACTTC. Its protein product is CASSPPGQPETQYF.

This clone has just a few counts. V and J are TRBV3-1 (or the pseudogene TRBV3-2) and TRBJ2-4; D is undetermined. This CDR3 comprises 13 residues. Germline assignment: CDR1 LGHDT and CDR2 YNNKEL (reference sequence). The V gene lost 0 bases and the J gene lost 9 bases, with 9 bases spanning the gap. CDR3 amino acids: CASSQDPPTIQYF. The DNA for the CDR3 is TGTGCCAGCAGCCAAGACCCTCCAACCATTCAGTACTTC.

The rearrangement links TRBV19 to TRBJ2-1; TRBD2 matches 15 bases. This CDR3 region has 14 residues. V shed 7 bases and J 7 bases; nucleotides not matched to a gene: 2. Germline V gene lookup returns CDR1 LNHDA and CDR2 SQIVND (reference sequence). CDR3 region: CASKGTSGRNEQFF. The CDR3 DNA follows: TGTGCCAGTAAGGGGACTAGCGGGAGGAATGAGCAGTTCTTC. The full variable domain, in which reference TRBV19 and TRBJ2-1 provide the parts outside the CDR3, is DGGITQSPKYLFRKEGQNVTLSCEQNLNHDAMYWYRQDPGQGLRLIYYSQIVNDFQKGDIAEGYSVSREKKESFPLTVTSAQKNPTAFYLCASKGTSGRNEQFFGPGTRLTVL.

In its sample, this clone was seen once. This sequence joins TRBV5-1 and TRBJ2-7, with a possible D match to TRBD2 (5 bases). CDR1 and CDR2 (germline): SGHRS, YFSETQ. CDR3 length: 15 residues. Trimming cost V 0 bases and J 4 bases, with 14 bases left between them. This CDR3 reads CASSLATTKRYEQYF. The CDR3 region has the DNA TGCGCCAGCAGCTTGGCCACAACAAAGCGGTACGAGCAGTACTTC. The variable domain in full, with the rest retrieved from reference TRBV5-1 and TRBJ2-7, is KAGVTQTPRYLIKTRGQQVTLSCSPISGHRSVSWYQQTPGQGLQFLFEYFSETQRNKGNFPGRFSGRQFSNSRSEMNVSTLELGDSALYLCASSLATTKRYEQYFGPGTRLTVT.

This clone showed up just a few times. The gene calls are TRBV4-3 and TRBJ1-2; TRBD1 matches 9 bases. Germline V lookup: CDR1 LGHNA, CDR2 YSLEER. This CDR3 comprises 16 residues. The junction had 7 bases not matched to a gene; V was cut back by 0 bases and J by 5 bases. CDR3 in amino acids: CASSQDFRQGDYGYTF. The CDR3 DNA follows: TGCGCCAGCAGCCAAGATTTCAGACAGGGGGATTATGGCTACACCTTC.

This chain joins TRBV3-1 (or the pseudogene TRBV3-2) and TRBJ2-2, with 7 bases that match TRBD2. Germline values: CDR1 LGHDT, CDR2 YNNKEL (reference sequence). Trimming took 4 bases from V and 2 from J; bases not matched to a gene: 4. The CDR3 totals 15 residues. The CDR3 region has the DNA TGTGCCAGCAGCCTCCGGGACTATAACACCGGGGAGCTGTTTTTT. It translates to CASSLRDYNTGELFF.

This clone was recorded only once. V gene TRBV27 combines with J gene TRBJ2-7, with D perhaps TRBD1 (6 bases). With 6 bases removed from V and 2 bases from J, the gap between germline ends came to 14 bases. In germline, CDR1 is MNHEY, CDR2 SMNVEV (reference sequence). The CDR3 has 14 residues. CDR3 amino acids: CASRGAGATYEQYF. As DNA, the CDR3 is TGTGCCAGCAGAGGGGCAGGGGCTACCTACGAGCAGTACTTC.

The gene calls are TRBV2 and TRBJ2-1; 7 nucleotides agree with TRBD2. V shed 4 bases, J shed 3 bases, and the junction held 6 bases outside the gene matches. The CDR3 is 15 residues long. In germline, CDR1 is SNHLY, CDR2 FYNNEI. The CDR3 sequence: CASSGIGGSYNEQFF. The CDR3 DNA reads as TGTGCCAGCAGTGGCATCGGGGGGAGCTACAATGAGCAGTTCTTC. The full variable domain, with the rest looked up from reference TRBV2 and TRBJ2-1, is EPEVTQTPSHQVTQMGQEVILRCVPISNHLYFYWYRQILGQKVEFLVSFYNNEISEKSEIFDDQFSVERPDGSNFTLKIRSTKLEDSAMYFCASSGIGGSYNEQFFGPGTRLTVL.

J is TRBJ2-3 and V is TRBV4-2, with 8 bases fitting TRBD1. The CDR3 consists of 15 residues. The V segment lost 3 bases and the J segment 4 bases; nucleotides outside the gene matches: 6. Germline lookup yields CDR1 LGHNA and CDR2 YNFKEQ. The CDR3 loop is CASSHDRGGPDTQYF. CDR3 bases: TGTGCCAGCAGCCACGACAGGGGAGGCCCAGATACGCAGTATTTT.

This sequence joins TRBV5-5 and TRBJ1-3, with D possibly TRBD1 on 5 matching bases. There are 16 residues in the CDR3. V was cut by 4 bases and J by 0 bases, with 14 bases left in between. Germline values: CDR1 SGHKS, CDR2 YYEKEE (reference sequence). The CDR3 nucleotides are TGTGCCAGCAGCCCCGGGGGAAAGAGCTCTGGAAACACCATATATTTT. Translating gives CASSPGGKSSGNTIYF. Full variable domain (rest looked up from reference TRBV5-5 and TRBJ1-3): DAGVTQSPTHLIKTRGQQVTLRCSPISGHKSVSWYQQVLGQGPQFIFQYYEKEERGRGNFPDRFSARQFPNYSSELNVNALLLGDSALYLCASSPGGKSSGNTIYFGEGSWLTVV.

By share, this clone ranks as medium-sized (0.01 to 0.1%). The chain couples TRBV5-1 to TRBJ1-3, with unresolved D. The ends were cut back, 0 bases at V and 1 base at J, with 8 bases in the middle. The length of the CDR3 is 15 residues. Germline loops: CDR1 SGHRS, CDR2 YFSETQ. CDR3 loop: CASSLALGSGNTIYF. Written as DNA, the CDR3 is TGCGCCAGCAGCTTGGCCCTGGGATCTGGAAACACCATATATTTT.

CDR3 sequence: CASSQPGQGINEQYF. CDR3 in DNA: TGCGCCAGCAGCCAACCCGGACAGGGTATCAACGAGCAGTACTTC. V and J are TRBV4-3 and TRBJ2-7; 8 bases line up with TRBD1. The CDR3 has 15 residues. After removal of 2 bases from V and 5 bases from J, the junction contained 8 bases not matched to a gene. Germline assignment: CDR1 LGHNA and CDR2 YSLEER.

This clone came up a few times. This chain links TRBV5-4 with TRBJ1-5; 7 bases fit TRBD1. The junction had 8 bases not matched to a gene; V was cut back by 4 bases and J by 4 bases. This CDR3 has 15 amino acids. Per germline, CDR1 SGHNT and CDR2 YYREEE (reference sequence). CDR3 DNA sequence: TGTGCCAGCAGCCTCGGGGGGACAGCGAATCAGCCCCAGCATTTT. It translates to CASSLGGTANQPQHF.

This clone has a count of ten or more. The chain is built from TRBV28 and TRBJ2-3, with TRBD2 matching 9 bases. V shed 5 bases, J shed 5 bases, and the junction held 2 bases outside the gene matches. The CDR3 is 13 amino acids. CDR1 is MDHEN, CDR2 SYDVKM, per germline. The DNA of the CDR3 is TGTGCCAGCAGTCAAGCGGGAGGAGATACGCAGTATTTT. Protein: CASSQAGGDTQYF.

The genes are TRBV5-1 and TRBJ1-1; TRBD1 might be the D (5 bases). Per the germline V gene, CDR1 is SGHRS and CDR2 is YFSETQ. This CDR3 comprises 12 residues. The ends were cut back, 3 bases at V and 5 bases at J, with 8 bases in the middle. The DNA for the CDR3 is TGCGCCAGCAGCTACGACAGAACTGAAGCTTTCTTT. It translates to CASSYDRTEAFF.

The chain is built from TRBV20-1 and TRBJ1-2; maybe TRBD1 (5 bases). Trimming took off 3 bases at V and 4 bases at J, with 15 bases between the two ends. This CDR3 is built from 14 residues. Germline V CDR1 and CDR2: DFQATT, SNEGSKA (reference sequence). The CDR3 spells CSASPGSGTYGYTF. The CDR3 DNA reads as TGCAGTGCTAGTCCCGGGAGTGGGACCTATGGCTACACCTTC.

Here the CDR3 reads CASSRGLTETQYF. For the CDR3, the DNA is TGTGCCAGCTCACGCGGGCTAACGGAGACCCAGTACTTC. V usage is TRBV18 and J usage is TRBJ2-5, with D possibly being TRBD2 (5 bases). The CDR3 covers 13 residues. Trimming cost V 4 bases and J 5 bases, with 11 bases left between them. The germline V gene has CDR1 KGHSH and CDR2 LQKENI.

V is TRBV20-1 and J is TRBJ1-4; the D gene is possibly TRBD1 (5 bases). CDR3 size: 14 residues. CDR1 is DFQATT, CDR2 SNEGSKA, per germline (reference sequence). Trimming removed 3 bases at V and 6 bases at J, with 14 bases between. This CDR3 reads CSASVRALDEKLFF. The CDR3 DNA follows: TGCAGTGCTAGTGTCAGGGCCCTGGATGAAAAACTGTTTTTT.

In nucleotides, the CDR3 is TGTGCCAGCAGCCCCGGGACTAGCGGGAGGGGTGAGCAGTTCTTC. It translates to CASSPGTSGRGEQFF. V gene TRBV5-4 combines with J gene TRBJ2-1; TRBD2 matches at 16 bases. This CDR3 spans 15 amino acids. J gave up 9 bases and V 4 bases, and 4 bases lay outside the gene matches. CDR1 and CDR2 from the germline V gene are SGHNT and YYREEE (reference sequence).

The V gene is TRBV6-5, the J gene TRBJ2-7; 16 nucleotides agree with TRBD2. Germline-derived CDR1 and CDR2 are MNHEY and SVGAGI. The CDR3 totals 15 residues. V was clipped by 7 bases and J by 4 bases; unmatched bases: 4. The CDR3 sequence: CASTPGLAGGYEQYF. The CDR3 DNA is TGTGCCAGCACCCCGGGACTAGCGGGAGGGTACGAGCAGTACTTC.

V usage is TRBV5-1 and J usage is TRBJ1-2, with TRBD1 as a possible D gene (6 bases). V lost 6 bases, J lost 2 bases, and 17 bases lay in between. Looked up from germline, CDR1 is SGHRS and CDR2 is YFSETQ. There are 15 residues in the CDR3. CDR3 loop: CASNQMGGRNYGYTF. CDR3 nucleotides: TGCGCCAGCAACCAAATGGGGGGGCGGAACTATGGCTACACCTTC.

The chain carries TRBV19 and TRBJ2-3; 8 bases fit TRBD2. Germline-derived CDR1 and CDR2 are LNHDA and SQIVND (reference sequence). Trimming cost V 9 bases and J 3 bases; bases outside gene matches: 11. The CDR3 length is 15 residues. The CDR3 region has the DNA TGTGCCAGCGCGAGACGGGGGGGGGCGACAGATACGCAGTATTTT. It is translated as CASARRGGATDTQYF.

The rearrangement joins TRBV2 to TRBJ1-3, with D maybe TRBD1 (5 bases). CDR1 and CDR2 (germline): SNHLY, FYNNEI. This CDR3 has 17 amino acids. Between the trimmed V and J ends, which lost 3 bases and 0 bases, there was a span of 15 bases. CDR3: CASSDRFGASSGNTIYF. In DNA, the CDR3 is TGTGCCAGCAGTGACCGGTTCGGGGCAAGCTCTGGAAACACCATATATTTT.

CDR3: CASSQASGTPNSPLHF. The CDR3 DNA sequence: TGCGCCAGCAGCCAAGCCTCCGGGACGCCAAATTCACCCCTCCACTTT. V and J are TRBV4-1 and TRBJ1-6, with a tentative D call TRBD1 (5 bases). V was pared by 1 base and J by 7 bases, with 14 bases between. Germline CDR1 reads MGHRA; CDR2 reads YSYEKL. The CDR3 covers 16 residues.

The chain combines TRBV11-2 with TRBJ1-5; the D is unclear. The CDR3 contains 14 residues. With 2 bases removed from V and 4 bases from J, the gap between germline ends came to 9 bases. CDR1 and CDR2 from the germline V gene are SGHAT and FQNNGV. The CDR3 coding sequence is TGTGCCAGCAGCTTATCCGGGAGAAATCAGCCCCAGCATTTT. Protein product: CASSLSGRNQPQHF.

The genes are TRBV19 and TRBJ1-1, with TRBD1 matching over 9 bases. With 7 bases clipped from V and 2 bases from J, the junction kept 5 bases outside the gene matches. This CDR3 is built from 14 residues. Germline assignment: CDR1 LNHDA and CDR2 SQIVND (reference sequence). CDR3 residues: CASTNRGRNTEAFF. As DNA, the CDR3 is TGTGCCAGTACTAACAGGGGGCGCAACACTGAAGCTTTCTTT.